These 13 T cell receptor beta chains were sequenced from one sample in a study of shared clonotypes between healthy human individuals. The protocol was immunoSEQ multiplex PCR, while the TCRdb copy is restricted to in-frame clones and leaves out a portion. The sample has roughly 2 million clones; 90% to 95% are singletons. Input material: naive CD4+ T cells sorted from blood. Subset in this sample: CD45RA+ positively selected. The origin of the receptors is a man between 18 and 35 years old in good health.

This rearrangement joins TRBV5-1 to TRBJ2-3; D gene unclear. Germline CDR1 reads SGHRS; CDR2 reads YFSETQ. V gave up 1 base and J gave up 5 bases, with 11 bases separating them. This CDR3 spans 14 amino acids. CDR3 in amino acids: CASSLNSMGDTQYF. CDR3 DNA: TGCGCCAGCAGCTTGAATTCAATGGGAGATACGCAGTATTTT. The entire variable domain, with the rest obtained from reference TRBV5-1 and TRBJ2-3, is as follows: KAGVTQTPRYLIKTRGQQVTLSCSPISGHRSVSWYQQTPGQGLQFLFEYFSETQRNKGNFPGRFSGRQFSNSRSEMNVSTLELGDSALYLCASSLNSMGDTQYFGPGTRLTVL.

V and J are TRBV5-1 and TRBJ2-5, with 11 bases aligning to TRBD2. V lost 0 bases, J lost 2 bases, and 9 bases stayed unmatched. This CDR3 contains 18 residues. Germline loops: CDR1 SGHRS, CDR2 YFSETQ. The CDR3 is CASSLALSTSGEQETQYF. The CDR3 DNA sequence: TGCGCCAGCAGCTTGGCTTTGTCGACTAGCGGGGAGCAAGAGACCCAGTACTTC.

The chain joins TRBV28 to TRBJ2-3; a weak D match, TRBD2 (6 bases). Per germline, CDR1 MDHEN and CDR2 SYDVKM. V was pared by 3 bases and J by 6 bases, with 22 bases between. The CDR3 totals 17 residues. CDR3 amino acids: CASSFRREVSRVDTQYF. CDR3 coding DNA: TGTGCCAGCAGTTTTCGGAGGGAGGTGTCTAGAGTCGATACGCAGTATTTT.

The gene calls are TRBV10-3 and TRBJ2-3; D is undetermined. V was clipped by 7 bases and J by 2 bases, with 10 bases between them. The CDR3 length is 13 residues. Germline CDR1 and CDR2: ENHRY and SYGVKD. In DNA, the CDR3 is TGTGCCATCACTATGACTCCCACAGATACGCAGTATTTT. This translates into CAITMTPTDTQYF.

The genes are TRBV28 and TRBJ2-2; D gene uncertain. Germline V gene data show CDR1 as MDHEN and CDR2 as SYDVKM. V lost 3 bases to trimming and J lost 2 bases, with 10 bases between them. The CDR3 has 15 amino acids. The CDR3 reads CASSFGQANTGELFF. The CDR3 nucleotides are TGTGCCAGCAGTTTTGGCCAGGCAAACACCGGGGAGCTGTTTTTT.

This rearrangement joins TRBV19 to TRBJ1-5; TRBD1 is a possible D gene (6 bases). CDR1 LNHDA and CDR2 SQIVND come from the germline V gene (reference sequence). The CDR3 is 15 amino acids. Deletions cut 1 base from V and 5 bases from J, with 12 bases between. CDR3 sequence reads: CASSIGQGTDQPQHF. CDR3 sequence (DNA): TGTGCCAGTAGTATAGGGCAGGGGACGGATCAGCCCCAGCATTTT.

Regarding this clone: The junction differs from germline at one of its ends, possibly a read error. The gene calls are TRBV7-6 and TRBJ2-2, with TRBD2 identical over 12 bases. Germline CDR1 reads SGHVS; CDR2 reads FNYEAQ. The CDR3 consists of 18 residues. CDR3 sequence reads: CASSLALAGGPYTGELLF. The CDR3 DNA follows: TGTGCCAGCAGCTTAGCGCTAGCGGGAGGGCCTTACACCGGGGAGCTGCTTTTT.

The chain combines TRBV7-6 with TRBJ1-1; the D is unclear. The CDR3 has 15 amino acids. The germline V and J ends were trimmed by 0 bases and 1 base, with 9 bases remaining between them. Germline assignment: CDR1 SGHVS and CDR2 FNYEAQ. CDR3 loop: CASSLAPVGNTEAFF. The CDR3 DNA reads as TGTGCCAGCAGCTTAGCGCCGGTAGGGAACACTGAAGCTTTCTTT.

This clone occurred a few times. This chain uses TRBV2 with TRBJ1-6; 7 nucleotides align to TRBD1. This CDR3 is 15 amino acids long. Germline trimming cut 4 bases from V and 10 bases from J; bases unmatched to any gene: 10. Germline CDR1 and CDR2: SNHLY and FYNNEI. The CDR3 reads CASSANDRAQSPLHF. In DNA form, the CDR3 reads TGTGCCAGCAGTGCCAATGACAGGGCACAGTCACCCCTCCACTTT.

This chain uses TRBV29-1 with TRBJ2-5; D not certain. The CDR3 consists of 10 residues. V dropped 8 bases and J dropped 3 bases, with 7 bases sitting between them. The V gene's germline CDR1 is SQVTM and CDR2 ANQGSEA. The CDR3 region is CSTDEETQYF. CDR3 nucleotides: TGCAGCACAGATGAAGAGACCCAGTACTTC.

This chain connects TRBV6-1 to TRBJ1-2; perhaps TRBD1 as D (6 bases). Germline CDR1 and CDR2: MNHNS and SASEGT. CDR3 length: 14 amino acids. Trimming stripped 1 base from V and 13 bases from J, with 19 bases between. The CDR3 DNA sequence: TGTGCCAGCAGTGAAGGAAGGAAAACAGGGAGGTCCACCTTC. Translating it yields CASSEGRKTGRSTF.

The V gene is TRBV18, the J gene TRBJ1-3; tentative D call: TRBD1 (6 bases). V was pared by 11 bases and J by 0 bases, with 11 bases between. The CDR3 has 13 residues. Germline V lookup: CDR1 KGHSH, CDR2 LQKENI. CDR3 in DNA: TGTGCCGGAGCAGGGGTCTCTGGAAACACCATATATTTT. It specifies CAGAGVSGNTIYF.

V and J are TRBV7-9 and TRBJ1-2; D is unclear. Germline values: CDR1 SEHNR, CDR2 FQNEAQ (reference sequence). The CDR3 consists of 16 residues. V lost 2 bases, J lost 7 bases, and 20 bases lay in between. In DNA form, the CDR3 reads TGTGCCAGCAGCTTACTCCCTCTTCGGGATGGCTTTGGCTACACCTTC. Protein: CASSLLPLRDGFGYTF.